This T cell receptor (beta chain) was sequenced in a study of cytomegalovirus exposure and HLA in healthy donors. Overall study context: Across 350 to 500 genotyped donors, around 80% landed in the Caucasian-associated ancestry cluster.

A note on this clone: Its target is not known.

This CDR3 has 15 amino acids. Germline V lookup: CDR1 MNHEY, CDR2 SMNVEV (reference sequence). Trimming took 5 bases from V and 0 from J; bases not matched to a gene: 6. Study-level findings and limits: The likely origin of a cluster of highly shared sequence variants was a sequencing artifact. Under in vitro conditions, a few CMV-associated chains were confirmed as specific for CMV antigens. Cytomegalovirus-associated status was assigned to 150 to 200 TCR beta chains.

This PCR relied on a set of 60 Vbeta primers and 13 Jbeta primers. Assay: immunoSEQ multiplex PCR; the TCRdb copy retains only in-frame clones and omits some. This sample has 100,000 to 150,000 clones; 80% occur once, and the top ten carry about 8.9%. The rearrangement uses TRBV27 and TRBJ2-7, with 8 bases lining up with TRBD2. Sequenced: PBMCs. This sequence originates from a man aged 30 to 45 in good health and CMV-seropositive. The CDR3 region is CASSPQRGLSYEQYF. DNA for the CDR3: TGTGCCAGCAGTCCACAGCGGGGGCTCTCCTACGAGCAGTACTTC.